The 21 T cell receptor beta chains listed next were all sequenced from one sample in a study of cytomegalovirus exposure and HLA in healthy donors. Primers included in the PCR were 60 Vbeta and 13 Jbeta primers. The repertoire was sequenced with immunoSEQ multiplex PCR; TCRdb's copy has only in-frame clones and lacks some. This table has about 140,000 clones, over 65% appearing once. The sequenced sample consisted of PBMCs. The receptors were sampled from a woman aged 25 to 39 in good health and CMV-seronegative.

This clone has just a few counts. The chain's CDR3 is CASSGPGTGNNSPLHF. CDR3 nucleotide sequence: TGTGCCAGCAGCGGACCCGGGACAGGGAATAATTCACCCCTCCACTTT. The chain joins TRBV9 to TRBJ1-6; 9 nucleotides agree with TRBD1. CDR1 SGDLS and CDR2 YYNGEE come from the germline V gene. Losses at the gene ends were 3 bases for V and 5 bases for J; bases not matched to a gene: 6. This CDR3 contains 16 residues.

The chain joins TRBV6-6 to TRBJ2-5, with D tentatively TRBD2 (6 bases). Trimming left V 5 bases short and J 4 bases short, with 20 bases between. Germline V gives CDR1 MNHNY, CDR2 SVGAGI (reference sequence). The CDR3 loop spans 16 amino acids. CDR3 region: CASSTPLLGSGETQYF. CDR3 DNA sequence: TGTGCCAGCAGTACCCCCCTTCTCGGGAGCGGAGAGACCCAGTACTTC.

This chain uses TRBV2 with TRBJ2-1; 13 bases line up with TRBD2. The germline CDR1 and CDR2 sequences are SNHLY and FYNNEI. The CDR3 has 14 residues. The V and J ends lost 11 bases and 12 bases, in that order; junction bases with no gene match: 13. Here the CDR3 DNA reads TGTGCCTTCTACGGGACTAGCGGGGATAGCGTGCAGTTCTTC. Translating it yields CAFYGTSGDSVQFF.

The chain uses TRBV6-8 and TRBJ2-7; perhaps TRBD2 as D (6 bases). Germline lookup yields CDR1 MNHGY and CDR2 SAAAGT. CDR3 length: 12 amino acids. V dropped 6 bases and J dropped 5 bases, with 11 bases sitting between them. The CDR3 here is CASRNPGDEQYV. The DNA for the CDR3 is TGTGCCAGCAGAAACCCGGGAGACGAGCAGTACGTC.

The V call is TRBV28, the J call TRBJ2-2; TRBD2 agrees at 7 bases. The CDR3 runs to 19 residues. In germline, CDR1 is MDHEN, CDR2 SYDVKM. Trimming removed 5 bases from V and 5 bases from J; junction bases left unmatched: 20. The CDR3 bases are TGTGCCAGCAGTCCCCGGGACTTAAGCGGGGACTATGGGACCGGGGAGCTGTTTTTT. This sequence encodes CASSPRDLSGDYGTGELFF. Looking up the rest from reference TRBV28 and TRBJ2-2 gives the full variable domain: DVKVTQSSRYLVKRTGEKVFLECVQDMDHENMFWYRQDPGLGLRLIYFSYDVKMKEKGDIPEGYSVSREKKERFSLILESASTNQTSMYLCASSPRDLSGDYGTGELFFGEGSRLTVL.

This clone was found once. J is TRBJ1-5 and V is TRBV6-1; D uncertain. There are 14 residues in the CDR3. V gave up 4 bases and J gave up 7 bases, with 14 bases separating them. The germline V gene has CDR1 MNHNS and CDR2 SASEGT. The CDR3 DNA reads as TGTGCCAGCAGTGGTGGGAGGTGGACGCAGCCCCAGCATTTT. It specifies CASSGGRWTQPQHF.

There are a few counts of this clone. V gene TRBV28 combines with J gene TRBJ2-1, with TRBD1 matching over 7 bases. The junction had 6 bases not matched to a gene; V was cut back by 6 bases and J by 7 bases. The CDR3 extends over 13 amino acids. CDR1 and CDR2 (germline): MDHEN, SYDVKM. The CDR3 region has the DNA TGTGCCAGCAGCCTTACAGGGGTGAATGAGCAGTTCTTC. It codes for CASSLTGVNEQFF.

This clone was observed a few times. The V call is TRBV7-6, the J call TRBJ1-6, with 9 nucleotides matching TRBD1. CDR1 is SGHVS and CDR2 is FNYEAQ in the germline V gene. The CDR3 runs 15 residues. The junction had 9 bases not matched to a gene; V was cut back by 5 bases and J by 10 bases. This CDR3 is CASSQGQGRMSPLHF. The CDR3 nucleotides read TGTGCCAGCAGCCAGGGACAGGGTAGAATGTCACCCCTCCACTTT.

CDR3 loop: CSVDDRGTYGYTF. In DNA form, the CDR3 reads TGCAGCGTTGATGACAGGGGGACCTATGGCTACACCTTC. The V and J genes are TRBV29-1 and TRBJ1-2; 9 bases agree with TRBD1. Germline trimming cut 3 bases from V and 4 bases from J; bases unmatched to any gene: 3. CDR1 is SQVTM, CDR2 ANQGSEA, per germline. This CDR3 is 13 amino acids long.

The CDR3 sequence: CASSSLITGGDTEAFF. CDR3 DNA: TGTGCCAGCAGTTCGCTTATAACAGGGGGCGACACTGAAGCTTTCTTT. The rearrangement uses TRBV6-5 and TRBJ1-1; TRBD1 matches at 9 bases. CDR3 size: 16 residues. Germline CDR1 reads MNHEY; CDR2 reads SVGAGI. Losses at the gene ends were 4 bases for V and 3 bases for J; bases not matched to a gene: 9.

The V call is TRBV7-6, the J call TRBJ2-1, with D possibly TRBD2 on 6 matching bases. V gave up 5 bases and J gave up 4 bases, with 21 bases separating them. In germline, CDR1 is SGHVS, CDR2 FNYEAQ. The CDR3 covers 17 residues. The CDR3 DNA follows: TGTGCCAGCAGCCCGAGTGCGGCCGGGAGAGTGTACAATGAGCAGTTCTTC. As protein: CASSPSAAGRVYNEQFF.

The CDR3: CASSWSRDSSGANVLTF. CDR3 DNA sequence: TGTGCCAGCAGTTGGTCCCGGGACAGTTCTGGGGCCAACGTCCTGACTTTC. The rearrangement joins TRBV28 to TRBJ2-6; 7 bases align to TRBD1. J lost 1 base, V lost 4 bases, and 7 bases had no gene match. Germline CDR1 MDHEN, CDR2 SYDVKM. The CDR3 has 17 residues.

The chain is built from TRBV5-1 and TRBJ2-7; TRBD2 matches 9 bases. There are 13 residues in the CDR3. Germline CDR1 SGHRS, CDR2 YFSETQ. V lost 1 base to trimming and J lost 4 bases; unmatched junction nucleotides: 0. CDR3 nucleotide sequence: TGCGCCAGCAGCTTGACTAGCGGGTACGAGCAGTACTTC. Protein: CASSLTSGYEQYF.

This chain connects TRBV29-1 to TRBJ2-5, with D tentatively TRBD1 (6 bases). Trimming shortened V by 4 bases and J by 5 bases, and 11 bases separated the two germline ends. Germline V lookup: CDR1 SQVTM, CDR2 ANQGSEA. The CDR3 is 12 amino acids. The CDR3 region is CSVGQVGETQYF. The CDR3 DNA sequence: TGCAGCGTTGGACAGGTTGGGGAGACCCAGTACTTC.

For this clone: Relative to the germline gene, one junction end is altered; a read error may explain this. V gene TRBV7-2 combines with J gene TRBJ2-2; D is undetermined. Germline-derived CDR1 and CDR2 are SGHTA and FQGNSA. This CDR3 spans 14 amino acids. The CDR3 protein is CASSYRHSTGELFF. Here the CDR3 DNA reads TGTGCTAGCAGCTATCGACACAGCACCGGGGAGCTGTTTTTT.

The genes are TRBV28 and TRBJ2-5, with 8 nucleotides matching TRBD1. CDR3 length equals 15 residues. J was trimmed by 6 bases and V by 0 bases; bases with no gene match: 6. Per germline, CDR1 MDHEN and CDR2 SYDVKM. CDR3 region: CASSLWGTGEKTQYF. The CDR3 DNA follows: TGTGCCAGCAGTTTATGGGGGACAGGAGAAAAGACCCAGTACTTC.

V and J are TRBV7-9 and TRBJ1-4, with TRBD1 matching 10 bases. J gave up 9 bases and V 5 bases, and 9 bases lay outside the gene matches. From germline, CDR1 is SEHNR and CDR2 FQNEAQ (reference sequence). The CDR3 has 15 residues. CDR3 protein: CASSSTGTGDKKLFF. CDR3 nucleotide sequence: TGTGCCAGCAGCAGTACCGGGACAGGGGATAAAAAACTGTTTTTT.

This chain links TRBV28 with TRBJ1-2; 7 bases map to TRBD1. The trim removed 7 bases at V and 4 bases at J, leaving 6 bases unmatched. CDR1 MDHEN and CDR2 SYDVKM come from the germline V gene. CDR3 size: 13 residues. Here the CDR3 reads CASTPGQIYGYTF. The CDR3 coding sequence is TGTGCCAGCACCCCGGGACAGATCTATGGCTACACCTTC.

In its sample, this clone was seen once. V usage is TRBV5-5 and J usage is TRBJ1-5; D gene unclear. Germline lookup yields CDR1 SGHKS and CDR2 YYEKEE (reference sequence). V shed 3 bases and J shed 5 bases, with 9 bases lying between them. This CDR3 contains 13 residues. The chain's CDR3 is CASSYLFDQPQHF. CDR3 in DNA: TGTGCCAGCAGCTACCTATTCGATCAGCCCCAGCATTTT.

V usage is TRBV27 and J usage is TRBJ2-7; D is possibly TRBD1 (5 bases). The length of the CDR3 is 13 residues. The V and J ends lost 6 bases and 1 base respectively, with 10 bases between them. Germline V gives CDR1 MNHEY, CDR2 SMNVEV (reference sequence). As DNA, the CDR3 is TGTGCCAGCAGGGGGCGCCGATCCTACGAGCAGTACTTC. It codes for CASRGRRSYEQYF.

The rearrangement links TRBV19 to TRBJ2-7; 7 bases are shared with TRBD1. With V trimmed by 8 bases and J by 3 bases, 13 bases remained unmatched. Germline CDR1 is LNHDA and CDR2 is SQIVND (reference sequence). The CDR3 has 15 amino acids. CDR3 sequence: CASDREWSDDYEQYV. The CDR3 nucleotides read TGTGCCAGTGACAGGGAGTGGAGTGATGACTACGAGCAGTACGTC.